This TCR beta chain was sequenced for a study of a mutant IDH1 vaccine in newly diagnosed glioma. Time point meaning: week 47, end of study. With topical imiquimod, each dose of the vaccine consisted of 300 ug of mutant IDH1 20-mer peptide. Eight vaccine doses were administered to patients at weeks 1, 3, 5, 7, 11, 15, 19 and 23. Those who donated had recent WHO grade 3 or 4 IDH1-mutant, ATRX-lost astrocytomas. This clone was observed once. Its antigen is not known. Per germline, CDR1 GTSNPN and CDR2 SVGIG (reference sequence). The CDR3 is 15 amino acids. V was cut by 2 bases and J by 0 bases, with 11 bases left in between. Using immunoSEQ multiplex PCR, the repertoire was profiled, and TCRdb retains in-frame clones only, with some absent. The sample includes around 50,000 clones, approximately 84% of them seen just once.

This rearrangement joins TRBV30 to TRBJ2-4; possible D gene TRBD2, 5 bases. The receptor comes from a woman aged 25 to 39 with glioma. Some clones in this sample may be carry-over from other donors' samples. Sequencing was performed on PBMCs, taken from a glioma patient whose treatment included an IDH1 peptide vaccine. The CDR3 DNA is TGTGCCTGGAGTCCCCCTAGCATAGCCAAAAACATTCAGTACTTC. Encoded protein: CAWSPPSIAKNIQYF.